This T cell receptor beta chain is drawn from a study of T cell repertoires in cytomegalovirus infection. Overall study context: Public signatures in TCR beta pointed to CMV infection and matching HLA type.

The CDR3 covers 15 residues. Trimming removed 5 bases at V and 7 bases at J, with 17 bases between. Germline CDR1 reads SEHNR; CDR2 reads FQNEAQ (reference sequence). Comment on this clonotype: As yet, its antigen is unknown.

TCRdb reprocessed the reads with MiXCR, giving one entry per CDR3 protein. Here the sample spans 900,000 to 950,000 distinct CDR3 sequences, around 32% being singletons. The chain joins TRBV7-9 to TRBJ1-4; D not resolved. The specimen was cultured CD8+ T cells from PBMCs, collected from culture after CMV antigen stimulation. This clonotype originated in a human donor in good health (CMV status not recorded). Some clones in this sample may be carry-over from other donors' samples. The CDR3 DNA sequence: TGTGCCAGCAGCCCGGGCCGAATATGGGGTGAAAAACTGTTTTTT. This sequence encodes CASSPGRIWGEKLFF.